The clone carrying this T cell receptor (beta chain) was seen repeatedly, ten times or more. CDR3 length: 12 residues. Trimming took 3 bases from V and 2 from J, leaving 7 bases between them. Germline V gene data show CDR1 as DFQATT and CDR2 as SNEGSKA (reference sequence). These data are taken from a study of neurological immune-mediated disorders. The cDNA was produced through 5'RACE with 10-nucleotide random UMIs. TCRdb re-called the 5' RACE reads with MiXCR, one entry per CDR3 protein. Among 35,000 to 45,000 distinct CDR3 sequences listed, 13% to 15% were seen once. The chain recombines TRBV20-1 with TRBJ1-2; the D is unclear. The specimen was PBMCs. The sequence derives from a woman aged 50 to 60 with HTLV-1-associated myelopathy (HAM/TSP). As DNA, the CDR3 is TGCAGTGCTAGTCGGGCCAACTATGGCTACACCTTC. Amino acid sequence: CSASRANYGYTF.